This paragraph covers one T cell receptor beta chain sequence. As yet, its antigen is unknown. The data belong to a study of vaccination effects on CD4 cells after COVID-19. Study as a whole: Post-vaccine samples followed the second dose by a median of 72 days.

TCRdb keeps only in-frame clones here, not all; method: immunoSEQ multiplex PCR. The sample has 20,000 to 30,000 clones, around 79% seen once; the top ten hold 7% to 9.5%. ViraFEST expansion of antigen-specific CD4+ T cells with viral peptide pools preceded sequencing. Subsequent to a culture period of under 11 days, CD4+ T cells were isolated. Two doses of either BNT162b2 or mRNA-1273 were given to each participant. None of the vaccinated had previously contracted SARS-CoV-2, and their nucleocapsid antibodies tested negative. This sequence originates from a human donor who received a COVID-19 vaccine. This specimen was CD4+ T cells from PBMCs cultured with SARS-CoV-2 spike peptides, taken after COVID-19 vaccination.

Here the CDR3 reads CSVEGGQERRNEQFF. The CDR3 DNA follows: TGCAGCGTTGAAGGGGGGCAGGAAAGGAGAAATGAGCAGTTCTTC. The chain has TRBV29-1 and TRBJ2-1; a weak D match, TRBD1 (6 bases). V dropped 1 base and J dropped 7 bases, with 17 bases sitting between them. Per germline, CDR1 SQVTM and CDR2 ANQGSEA. The CDR3 has 15 residues.